This T cell receptor beta chain appears in the sequencing data of a study of T cell responses to AZD1222 COVID-19 vaccine. Notes on the study in general: Of spike-specific TCRs, nearly half reportedly target regions left unmutated in variants. Regions 160-218 and 743-854 dominated among vaccine-associated CD4 TCRs spanning spike.

V lost 5 bases and J lost 0, with 7 bases in between. Looked up from germline, CDR1 is ENHRY and CDR2 is SYGVKD. The CDR3 has 13 residues. Assay: immunoSEQ multiplex PCR; the TCRdb copy retains only in-frame clones and omits some. The sample lists some 110,000 clones, 75% to 90% occurring once. Concerning this clone itself: What it binds is unknown.

Second doses that came at about 4 or about 12 weeks were put together. This TCR derives from an adult who received the AZD1222 COVID-19 vaccine. This sample comprised peripheral blood, obtained 28 days after the second AZD1222 dose. The chain combines TRBV10-3 with TRBJ1-1; D is unclear. CDR3 DNA: TGTGCCATCAGTCAAGACGTGAACACTGAAGCTTTCTTT. Amino acid sequence: CAISQDVNTEAFF.